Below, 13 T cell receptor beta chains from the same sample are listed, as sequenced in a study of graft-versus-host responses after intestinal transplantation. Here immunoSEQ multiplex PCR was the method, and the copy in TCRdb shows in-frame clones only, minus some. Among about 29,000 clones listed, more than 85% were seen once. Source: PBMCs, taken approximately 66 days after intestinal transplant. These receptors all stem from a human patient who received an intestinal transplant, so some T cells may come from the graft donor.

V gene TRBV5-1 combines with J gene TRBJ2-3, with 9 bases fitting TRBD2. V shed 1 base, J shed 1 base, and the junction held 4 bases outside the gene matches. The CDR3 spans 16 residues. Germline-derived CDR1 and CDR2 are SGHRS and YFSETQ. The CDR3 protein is CASSLIGGRGTDTQYF. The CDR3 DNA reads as TGCGCCAGCAGCTTGATTGGCGGGAGGGGCACAGATACGCAGTATTTT.

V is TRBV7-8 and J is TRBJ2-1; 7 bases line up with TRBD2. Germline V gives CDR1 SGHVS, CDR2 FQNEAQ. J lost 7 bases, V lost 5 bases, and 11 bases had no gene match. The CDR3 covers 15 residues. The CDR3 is CASSNGLDFRNEQFF. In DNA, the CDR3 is TGTGCCAGCAGCAACGGACTAGATTTTCGTAATGAGCAGTTCTTC.

The CDR3 region has the DNA TGTGCCTGGAGTGCTGACTATGGCTACACCTTC. Its protein is CAWSADYGYTF. This chain links TRBV30 with TRBJ1-2; D is uncertain. CDR1 and CDR2 (germline): GTSNPN, SVGIG (reference sequence). The CDR3 length is 11 residues. The V end lost 1 base, the J end lost 3 bases, and 3 bases lay between the germline ends.

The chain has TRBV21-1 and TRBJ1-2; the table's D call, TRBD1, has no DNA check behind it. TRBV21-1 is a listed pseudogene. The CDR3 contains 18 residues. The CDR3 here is CASSQRPGTGGVEYGYTF. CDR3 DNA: TGTGCCAGCAGCCAACGTCCCGGGACAGGGGGCGTGGAGTATGGCTACACCTTC.

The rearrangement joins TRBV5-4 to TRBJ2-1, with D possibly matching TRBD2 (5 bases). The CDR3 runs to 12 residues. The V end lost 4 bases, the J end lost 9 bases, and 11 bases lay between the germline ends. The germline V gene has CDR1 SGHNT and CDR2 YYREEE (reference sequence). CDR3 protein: CASSAGEVEQFF. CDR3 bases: TGTGCCAGCAGCGCGGGCGAGGTTGAGCAGTTCTTC.

The CDR3: CASSFGRDSSYEQYF. The CDR3 DNA is TGTGCCAGCAGTTTCGGTCGAGACAGCTCCTACGAGCAGTACTTC. The rearrangement links TRBV28 to TRBJ2-7, with a tentative D call TRBD1 (5 bases). The CDR3 spans 15 residues. The germline gives CDR1 MDHEN, CDR2 SYDVKM. The germline V and J ends were trimmed by 3 bases and 0 bases, with 12 bases remaining between them.

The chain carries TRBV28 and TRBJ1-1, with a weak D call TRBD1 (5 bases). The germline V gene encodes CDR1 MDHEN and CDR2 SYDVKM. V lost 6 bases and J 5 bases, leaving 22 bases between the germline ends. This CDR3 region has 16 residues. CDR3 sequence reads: CASSYRSGGPRTEAFF. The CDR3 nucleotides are TGTGCCAGCAGCTACAGATCCGGGGGACCTAGGACTGAAGCTTTCTTT.

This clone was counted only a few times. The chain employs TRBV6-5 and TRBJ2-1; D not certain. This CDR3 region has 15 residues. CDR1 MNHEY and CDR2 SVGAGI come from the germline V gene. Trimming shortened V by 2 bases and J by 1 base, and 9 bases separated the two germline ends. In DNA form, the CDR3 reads TGTGCCAGCAGTTACGGGCTTGCTTCCTACAATGAGCAGTTCTTC. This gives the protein CASSYGLASYNEQFF.

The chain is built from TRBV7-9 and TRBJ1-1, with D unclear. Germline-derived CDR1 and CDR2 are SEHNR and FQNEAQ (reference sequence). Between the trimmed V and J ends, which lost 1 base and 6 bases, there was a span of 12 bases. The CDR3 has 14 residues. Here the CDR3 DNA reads TGTGCCAGCAGCTTAGAGTTGGTGGGTGCTGAAGCTTTCTTT. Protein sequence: CASSLELVGAEAFF. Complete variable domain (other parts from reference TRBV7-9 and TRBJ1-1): DTGVSQNPRHKITKRGQNVTFRCDPISEHNRLYWYRQTLGQGPEFLTYFQNEAQLEKSRLLSDRFSAERPKGSFSTLEIQRTEQGDSAMYLCASSLELVGAEAFFGQGTRLTVV.

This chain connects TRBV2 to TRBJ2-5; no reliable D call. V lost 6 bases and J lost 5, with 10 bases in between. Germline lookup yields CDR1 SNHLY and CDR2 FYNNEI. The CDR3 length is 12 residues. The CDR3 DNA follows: TGTGCCAGCAGCATAATCTGGGAGACCCAGTACTTC. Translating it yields CASSIIWETQYF.

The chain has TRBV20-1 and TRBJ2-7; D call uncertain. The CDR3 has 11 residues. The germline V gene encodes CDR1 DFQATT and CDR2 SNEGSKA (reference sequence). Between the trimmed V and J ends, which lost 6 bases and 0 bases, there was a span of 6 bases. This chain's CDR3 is CSARSSYEQYF. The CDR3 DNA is TGCAGTGCCCGGAGCTCCTACGAGCAGTACTTC.

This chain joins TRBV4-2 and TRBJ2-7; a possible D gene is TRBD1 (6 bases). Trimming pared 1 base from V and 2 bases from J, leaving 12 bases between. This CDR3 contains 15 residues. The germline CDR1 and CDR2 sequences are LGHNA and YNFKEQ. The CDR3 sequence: CASSQASGDPYEQYF. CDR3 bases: TGTGCCAGCAGCCAAGCTTCAGGGGATCCCTACGAGCAGTACTTC.

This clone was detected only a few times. CDR3 coding DNA: TGTGCCTGGAGAGTGCAGGGGGCGGAGGGCTACACCTTC. This gives the protein CAWRVQGAEGYTF. V gene TRBV30 combines with J gene TRBJ1-2, with 8 bases that match TRBD1. The J segment lost 8 bases and the V segment lost 3 bases, leaving 8 bases of the junction unmatched. This CDR3 has 13 amino acids. Germline CDR1 reads GTSNPN; CDR2 reads SVGIG (reference sequence).